These 5 T cell receptor beta chains share one sample of origin, sequenced in a study of blood T cell repertoires in COVID-19. Sequencing used immunoSEQ multiplex PCR; TCRdb keeps in-frame clones, though not all of them. The table records tens of thousands of clones, around 79% of them present only once. The source material was peripheral blood. These receptors were taken from a woman aged 70-85 years with acute or convalescent COVID-19.

This clone was observed a few times. This sequence joins TRBV27 and TRBJ2-7; 13 bases align to TRBD2. This CDR3 has 15 amino acids. Germline lookup yields CDR1 MNHEY and CDR2 SMNVEV (reference sequence). V lost 4 bases, J lost 1 base, and 1 base stayed unmatched. CDR3 bases: TGTGCCAGCAGTTCGGGACTAGCGGGGTCCTACGAGCAGTACTTC. It encodes CASSSGLAGSYEQYF.

The V gene is TRBV11-2, the J gene TRBJ2-3; D not resolved. Trimming took off 5 bases at V and 0 bases at J, with 6 bases between the two ends. The CDR3 contains 13 residues. Per the germline V gene, CDR1 is SGHAT and CDR2 is FQNNGV. The CDR3 DNA sequence: TGTGCCAGCAGCCGAGAAAGCACAGATACGCAGTATTTT. Translation gives CASSRESTDTQYF.

This clone was recorded once. The rearrangement links TRBV7-9 to TRBJ2-5, with D perhaps TRBD1 (5 bases). CDR1 is SEHNR and CDR2 is FQNEAQ in the germline V gene (reference sequence). This CDR3 spans 12 amino acids. V was trimmed by 2 bases and J by 7 bases, leaving 8 bases between them. The CDR3 here is CASSLSQGTQYF. CDR3 nucleotides: TGTGCCAGCAGCTTAAGCCAGGGGACCCAGTACTTC.

The chain links TRBV28 to TRBJ2-2; D call uncertain. The CDR3 contains 12 residues. V was shortened by 6 bases and J by 4 bases, with 6 bases between the two germline ends. Per germline, CDR1 MDHEN and CDR2 SYDVKM. The CDR3 spells CASSLLTGELFF. In DNA, the CDR3 is TGTGCCAGCAGCCTCCTCACCGGGGAGCTGTTTTTT.

V gene TRBV6-5 combines with J gene TRBJ2-5; D gene unclear. The CDR3 runs 13 residues. Per the germline V gene, CDR1 is MNHEY and CDR2 is SVGAGI. The ends were cut back, 6 bases at V and 1 base at J, with 9 bases in the middle. The CDR3 bases are TGTGCCAGCAGCCACATACCCCAAGAGACCCAGTACTTC. Translated, it gives CASSHIPQETQYF.